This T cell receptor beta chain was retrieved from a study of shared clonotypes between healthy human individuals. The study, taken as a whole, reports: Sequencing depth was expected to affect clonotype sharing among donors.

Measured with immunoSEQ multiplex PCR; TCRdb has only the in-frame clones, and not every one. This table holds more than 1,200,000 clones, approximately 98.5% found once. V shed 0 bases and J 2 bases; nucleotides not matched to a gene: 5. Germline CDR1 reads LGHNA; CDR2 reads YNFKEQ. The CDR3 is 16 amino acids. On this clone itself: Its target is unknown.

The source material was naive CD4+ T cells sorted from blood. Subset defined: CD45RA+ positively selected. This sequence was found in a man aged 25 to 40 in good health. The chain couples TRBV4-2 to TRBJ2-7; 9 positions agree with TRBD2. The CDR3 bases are TGTGCCAGCAGCCAAGATGCTAGCGGGAAAACCTACGAGCAGTACTTC. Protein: CASSQDASGKTYEQYF.